These T cell receptor beta chains were read from a single sample in a study of glioma-infiltrating T cells after dendritic cell vaccination. Produced via immunoSEQ multiplex PCR; TCRdb's table is partial and in-frame only. This sample carries more than 95,000 clones, more than 80% of them seen once, and the ten largest clones take 12%. Sequenced material: blood, taken before dendritic cell vaccination. These receptors were taken from a human donor with glioblastoma. The CDR3 runs from the conserved cysteine through the conserved F or W. D genes are given only for firm matches.

d_call j_call v_call cdr3_aa
TRBD1 TRBJ1-2 TRBV7-2 CASSTQGIANYGYTF
- TRBJ2-3 TRBV6-5 CATLTDTQYF
- TRBJ2-7 TRBV29-1 CSVGQGEQYF
- TRBJ2-7 TRBV29-1 CSVEDREGEQYF
TRBD1 TRBJ1-5 TRBV19 CASSINHRGEDQPQHF
- TRBJ1-1 TRBV9 CASSVLGHTEAFF
TRBD1 TRBJ1-5 TRBV6-1 CASSSGTAYQPQHF
- TRBJ2-1 TRBV6-5 CASSGLDSPNEQFF
- TRBJ2-1 TRBV9 CASSVGPRAVSFIFF
- TRBJ1-3 TRBV6-6 CASSRAGDSGNTIYF
- TRBJ1-1 TRBV5-6 CASSLSYTEAFF
- TRBJ1-2 TRBV30 CAWAPGGIYGYTF
- TRBJ1-3 TRBV4-1 CASSQEESAGNTIYF
- TRBJ2-7 TRBV4-1 CASSPINHGQYF
TRBD1 TRBJ1-3 TRBV11-3 CASSPGTAASGNTIYF
TRBD1 TRBJ2-5 TRBV19 CASSDGDRGLETQYF
- TRBJ2-7 TRBV30 CAWSSGSEDRQYF
TRBD1 TRBJ1-1 TRBV2 CAGSTGGWTEAFF
- TRBJ1-2 TRBV2 CASSEGAGLYGYTF
TRBD1 TRBJ1-3 TRBV5-1 CASGTGVGNAIYF
- TRBJ1-2 TRBV7-9 CASSQGPTGYTF
- TRBJ2-3 TRBV27 CASSKRDIRTTDTQYF
- TRBJ2-1 TRBV4-3 CASSQDGRGGVNEQFF
- TRBJ1-5 TRBV19 CASSAVGSGRYQPQHF
- TRBJ1-1 TRBV5-1 CASSYSGGTEAFF
- TRBJ1-3 TRBV30 CAWSVPRVRDTIYF
TRBD1 TRBJ2-5 TRBV4-1 CASSQTDRGDKTQYF
TRBD1 TRBJ1-3 TRBV29-1 CSVLDRDRTIYF
TRBD1 TRBJ1-1 TRBV13 CASFPGQGTLHTEAFF